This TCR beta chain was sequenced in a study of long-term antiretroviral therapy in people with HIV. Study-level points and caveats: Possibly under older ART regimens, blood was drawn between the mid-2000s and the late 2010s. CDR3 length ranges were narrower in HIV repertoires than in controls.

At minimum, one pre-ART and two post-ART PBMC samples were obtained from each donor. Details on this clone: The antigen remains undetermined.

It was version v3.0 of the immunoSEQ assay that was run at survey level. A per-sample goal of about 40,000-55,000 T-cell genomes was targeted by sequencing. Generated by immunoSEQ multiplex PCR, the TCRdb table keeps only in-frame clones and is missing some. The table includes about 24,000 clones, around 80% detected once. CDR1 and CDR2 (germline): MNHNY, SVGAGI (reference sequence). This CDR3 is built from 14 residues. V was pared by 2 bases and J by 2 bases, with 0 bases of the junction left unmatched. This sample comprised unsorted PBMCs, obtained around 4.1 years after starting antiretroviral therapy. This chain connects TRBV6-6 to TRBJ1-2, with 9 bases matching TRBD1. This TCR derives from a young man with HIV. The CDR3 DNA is TGTGCCAGCAGTTACGGGACAGGGAACTATGGCTACACCTTC. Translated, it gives CASSYGTGNYGYTF.